This TCR beta chain originates from a study of T-cell memory formation after mild COVID-19. General study results and limits: Researchers found some responding clones in pre-infection memory, a sign that cross-reactive memory joined.

TCRdb ran MiXCR on the 5' RACE reads and lists one entry per CDR3 protein. Of roughly 610,000 distinct CDR3 sequences in the sample, around 15% were seen once. A remark on this clonotype: Its target is unknown.

Germline V gene sequence: CDR1 SGHTA, CDR2 FQGNSA. The V end was cut by 1 base, the J end by 7 bases, with 13 bases between. The CDR3 contains 14 residues. The chain couples TRBV7-2 to TRBJ1-2; D unresolved. The source is an adult woman who had mild COVID-19 (a few samples of this study predate the infection). Cell type and time point are not known. Source material: PBMCs or a T cell subset sorted from them (not recorded which). The CDR3 is CASSLDPAGGGYTF. The DNA of the CDR3 is TGTGCCAGCAGCTTAGATCCCGCTGGAGGTGGCTACACCTTC. Combining the CDR3 with reference TRBV7-2 and TRBJ1-2 gives the whole variable domain GAGVSQSPSNKVTEKGKDVELRCDPISGHTALYWYRQSLGQGLEFLIYFQGNSAPDKSGLPSDRFSAERTGGSVSTLTIQRTQQEDSAVYLCASSLDPAGGGYTFGSGTRLTVV.